This T cell receptor beta chain was documented in a study of T-cell reconstitution after alpha-beta-depleted transplantation in children. Study observations and caveats: From newly produced T cells came most of the T-cell counts and diversity one year after transplant. The high TCRbeta diversity at day 60 in some patients came from surviving recipient T cells and thymic progenitors. At around two months after transplant, the alpha-beta T cells were reportedly derived from several hundred expanded clones that came from non-depleted graft cells.

V dropped 5 bases and J dropped 4; count of bases not matched to a gene: 9. The germline gives CDR1 SGHKS, CDR2 YYEKEE (reference sequence). The CDR3 runs 15 residues. About this clonotype itself: The target antigen is unknown.

Unique molecular identifiers featured in how the TCRbeta library was prepared. TCRdb analysed the PCR reads with MiXCR anew, one entry per CDR3 protein. The sample holds roughly 420,000 distinct CDR3 sequences, under 20% seen once. Sequences were derived from PBMCs, mostly from graft donor cells, sampled 360 days after TCRalphabeta/CD19-depleted stem cell transplant. The chain joins TRBV5-5 to TRBJ2-7, with TRBD2 matching over 10 bases. This clonotype originated in a boy younger than two who had a stem cell transplant for Wiskott-Aldrich syndrome, so the T cells may come from the graft donor. The DNA of the CDR3 is TGTGCCAGCAGAAAAAGCGGGAGGGGCCTTTACGAGCAGTACTTC. Translation gives CASRKSGRGLYEQYF.